These 14 T cell receptor beta chains share one sample of origin, sequenced in a study of metastatic and nonmetastatic thyroid tumors. TCRdb re-processed the PCR reads through MiXCR. The sample lists approximately 30,000 clones; 15% were seen once. The entire patient cohort was treatment-naive prior to thyroid surgery. Sequenced sample: blood. The receptors were sampled from a male donor with papillary thyroid cancer or a benign thyroid nodule (not recorded which). Some clones in this sample may be carry-over from other donors' samples.

In this sample, this clone turned up many times. The chain joins TRBV29-1 to TRBJ2-4; D remains unclear. V lost 2 bases and J lost 7, with 3 bases in between. Germline V gene lookup returns CDR1 SQVTM and CDR2 ANQGSEA. This CDR3 contains 10 residues. CDR3 DNA: TGCAGCGTTGAAACTAACATTCAGTACTTC. This codes for CSVETNIQYF.

This clone was counted at least ten times. The chain joins TRBV11-2 to TRBJ2-7; D unresolved. The V gene lost 4 bases and the J gene lost 0 bases, with 7 bases spanning the gap. Germline CDR1 SGHAT, CDR2 FQNNGV. The CDR3 sequence is 13 residues long. The CDR3 region has the DNA TGTGCCAGCAGCTATCTAGACTCCTACGAGCAGTACTTC. Its protein product is CASSYLDSYEQYF. The full variable domain, rest sourced from reference TRBV11-2 and TRBJ2-7, is EAGVAQSPRYKIIEKRQSVAFWCNPISGHATLYWYQQILGQGPKLLIQFQNNGVVDDSQLPKDRFSAERLKGVDSTLKIQPAKLEDSAVYLCASSYLDSYEQYFGPGTRLTVT.

To note about this clone: The germline gene is not matched at one end of the junction; a read error may be the cause. J is TRBJ1-6 and V is TRBV5-5; D gene ambiguous. CDR3 length: 13 residues. Germline V gives CDR1 SGHKS, CDR2 YYEKEE (reference sequence). CDR3 amino acids: CAISLSPRSPLHF. CDR3 bases: TGTGCCATCAGCTTGTCCCCCCGTTCACCCCTCCACTTT.

About this clone: This clone may be a read error of a much larger clone one base away. The chain recombines TRBV19 with TRBJ1-5; D is unclear. V lost 7 bases and J lost 6, with 13 bases in between. The CDR3 runs to 13 residues. Germline CDR1 reads LNHDA; CDR2 reads SQIVND (reference sequence). This CDR3 reads CASIGAGSQPQHF. CDR3 in DNA: TGTGCCAGTATCGGAGCGGGGTCTCAGCCCCAGCATTTT.

This clone was seen at least ten times. The genes are TRBV20-1 and TRBJ2-3, with TRBD1 matching over 9 bases. The junction had 3 bases not matched to a gene; V was cut back by 4 bases and J by 1 base. The CDR3 has 14 amino acids. Germline V gene data show CDR1 as DFQATT and CDR2 as SNEGSKA (reference sequence). CDR3 amino acids: CSATDRGGTDTQYF. Written as DNA, the CDR3 is TGCAGTGCTACCGACAGGGGGGGCACAGATACGCAGTATTTT.

This clone was seen ten or more times. The chain joins TRBV9 to TRBJ2-3; the D is unclear. There are 14 residues in the CDR3. V shed 7 bases and J shed 1 base, with 13 bases lying between them. Germline-derived CDR1 and CDR2 are SGDLS and YYNGEE. In DNA form, the CDR3 reads TGTGCCAGCCGGCGGAGTACAGGCACAGATACGCAGTATTTT. Translating it yields CASRRSTGTDTQYF.

Ten or more counts support this clone. Other DNA variants within this sample encode the same CDR3. This sequence joins TRBV6-6 and TRBJ2-5; D uncertain. V shed 1 base and J shed 5 bases, with 8 bases lying between them. The germline gives CDR1 MNHNY, CDR2 SVGAGI (reference sequence). The CDR3 runs to 13 residues. The CDR3 DNA follows: TGTGCCAGCAGTTACTTGGGATACGAGACCCAGTACTTC. Amino acids: CASSYLGYETQYF.

This clone was counted ten times or more. The chain uses TRBV15 and TRBJ2-2, with D possibly being TRBD1 or TRBD2 (5 bases each). Germline-derived CDR1 and CDR2 are LNHNV and YYDKDF (reference sequence). The CDR3 is made up of 15 amino acids. V lost 3 bases, J lost 3 bases, and 11 bases lay in between. The CDR3: CATSSAGTHTGELFF. The DNA of the CDR3 is TGTGCCACCAGCAGCGCAGGGACCCACACCGGGGAGCTGTTTTTT.

There are many counts of this clone. The chain has TRBV7-6 and TRBJ2-7, with D possibly TRBD1 on 5 matching bases. Trimming left V 4 bases short and J 3 bases short, with 10 bases between. Per the germline V gene, CDR1 is SGHVS and CDR2 is FNYEAQ. The CDR3 runs to 13 residues. CDR3 DNA sequence: TGTGCCAGCAGCTCGTCTAGGGGCTACGAGCAGTACTTC. Its protein is CASSSSRGYEQYF.

This clone was detected ten times or more. This could be a read error, since a much larger clone is one nucleotide away. Other DNA sequences in the same sample also yield this CDR3. The gene calls are TRBV20-1 and TRBJ2-7; no clear D. The V end was cut by 4 bases, the J end by 2 bases, with 9 bases between. Germline CDR1 DFQATT, CDR2 SNEGSKA (reference sequence). The length of the CDR3 is 12 residues. The CDR3 nucleotides are TGCAGTGCTACCAGTCAGGCCTACGAGCAGTACTTC. It yields the protein CSATSQAYEQYF.

This clone was observed at least ten times. The chain has TRBV20-1 and TRBJ2-3, with TRBD2 matching 8 bases. The CDR3 loop spans 15 amino acids. Germline CDR1 reads DFQATT; CDR2 reads SNEGSKA (reference sequence). V gave up 0 bases and J gave up 5 bases; unmatched junction bases: 7. DNA for the CDR3: TGCAGTGCTAGAGATTGGGGGACTAGGCGAGATACGCAGTATTTT. It is translated as CSARDWGTRRDTQYF.

As concerns this clone: This may be a read error: a much more frequent sequence differs by one nucleotide. Other DNA sequences in the same sample also yield this CDR3. This chain uses TRBV27 with TRBJ1-4; possible D gene TRBD1, 5 bases. In germline, CDR1 is MNHEY, CDR2 SMNVEV (reference sequence). This CDR3 has 13 residues. V lost 6 bases, J lost 10 bases, and 15 bases lay in between. CDR3 protein: CASSLGAQGKLFF. The CDR3 coding sequence is TGTGCCAGCAGCTTAGGGGCCCAGGGAAAACTGTTTTTT.

Many counts were recorded for this clone. The chain links TRBV6-1 to TRBJ2-4; D is possibly TRBD2 (6 bases). There are 17 residues in the CDR3. The germline CDR1 and CDR2 sequences are MNHNS and SASEGT. Trimming removed 6 bases from V and 6 bases from J, with 24 bases in between. The CDR3 DNA reads TGTGCCAGCAGGACCAGAGCGGAGGGCGCAACATTAAACATTCAGTACTTC. Translated, it gives CASRTRAEGATLNIQYF.

The sample holds many counts of this clone. The genes are TRBV25-1 and TRBJ1-2; the D is unclear. The germline gives CDR1 MGHDK, CDR2 SYGVNS. The CDR3 length is 14 residues. The V gene lost 2 bases and the J gene lost 4 bases, with 11 bases spanning the gap. The CDR3 DNA reads TGTGCCAGCAGTGAAGCCGGGCCTTTCTATGGCTACACCTTC. The encoded protein is CASSEAGPFYGYTF.